The 29 T cell receptor beta chains below were found in one sample sequenced in a study of PD-L1 blockade in urothelial cancer. Specified time point: peripheral blood 6 weeks after treatment start. The method was immunoSEQ multiplex PCR; TCRdb's version includes in-frame clones alone and lacks a portion of them. There are 40,000 to 45,000 clones in the sample; 85% occur only once, and roughly 2.7% lies in the top ten. The specimen comprised PBMCs, sampled around atezolizumab (anti-PD-L1) treatment. Receptors were obtained from a man aged 65-85 years with urothelial cancer.

The chain employs TRBV30 and TRBJ1-1; the D gene is possibly TRBD1 (5 bases). The CDR3 contains 14 residues. The germline V and J ends were trimmed by 0 bases and 1 base, with 9 bases remaining between them. Germline lookup yields CDR1 GTSNPN and CDR2 SVGIG (reference sequence). The CDR3 loop reads CAWSVRAQNTEAFF. The CDR3 coding sequence is TGTGCCTGGAGTGTCAGGGCCCAGAACACTGAAGCTTTCTTT.

The gene calls are TRBV5-6 and TRBJ2-4, with 9 nucleotides matching TRBD1. CDR1 is SGHDT, CDR2 YYEEEE, per germline. V was pared by 0 bases and J by 0 bases, with 4 bases of the junction left unmatched. The CDR3 length is 17 residues. Here the CDR3 DNA reads TGTGCCAGCAGCTTGGACAGGGGGCATCTAGCCAAAAACATTCAGTACTTC. Its protein is CASSLDRGHLAKNIQYF.

In DNA, the CDR3 is TGTGCCACCAATCCCTTTCTAGCGGACACAGATACGCAGTATTTT. Its protein product is CATNPFLADTDTQYF. The chain uses TRBV10-3 and TRBJ2-3; 7 positions match TRBD2. The CDR3 has 15 residues. Germline assignment: CDR1 ENHRY and CDR2 SYGVKD. The V segment lost 10 bases and the J segment 2 bases; nucleotides outside the gene matches: 12.

On this clone: Other nucleotide sequences in the sample specify the same CDR3. This rearrangement joins TRBV9 to TRBJ1-3; D is perhaps TRBD1 (5 bases). Trimming took off 4 bases at V and 3 bases at J, with 11 bases between the two ends. Germline V lookup: CDR1 SGDLS, CDR2 YYNGEE. The length of the CDR3 is 14 residues. CDR3: CASSPRGGGNTIYF. DNA of the CDR3: TGTGCCAGCAGCCCCCGGGGGGGTGGAAACACCATATATTTT.

Only a few counts were recorded for this clone. The V call is TRBV18, the J call TRBJ2-7, with 9 bases aligning to TRBD1. Germline V CDR1 and CDR2: KGHSH, LQKENI. The CDR3 runs to 14 residues. Unmatched junction bases numbered 3, after V lost 5 bases and J lost 1 base. CDR3 sequence: CASSSGTGSYEQYF. The CDR3 DNA follows: TGTGCCAGCTCAAGCGGGACAGGGTCCTACGAGCAGTACTTC.

The rearrangement uses TRBV27 and TRBJ2-7; 9 positions match TRBD1. Losses at the gene ends were 6 bases for V and 2 bases for J; bases not matched to a gene: 2. This CDR3 contains 13 residues. Germline V lookup: CDR1 MNHEY, CDR2 SMNVEV (reference sequence). The CDR3 nucleotides read TGTGCCAGCAGCAGGACAGGGGCCTACGAGCAGTACTTC. As protein: CASSRTGAYEQYF.

V usage is TRBV19 and J usage is TRBJ2-5, with 8 bases matching TRBD2. Unmatched junction bases numbered 7, after V lost 5 bases and J lost 2 bases. Germline CDR1 and CDR2: LNHDA and SQIVND (reference sequence). This CDR3 region has 15 residues. The chain's CDR3 is CASSPGTRPQETQYF. The CDR3 coding sequence is TGTGCCAGTAGTCCAGGGACTAGGCCACAAGAGACCCAGTACTTC.

The chain employs TRBV28 and TRBJ2-1; 9 positions agree with TRBD1. The V gene end was trimmed by 6 bases and the J gene end by 4 bases; junction bases not matched to a gene: 7. This CDR3 comprises 15 residues. Germline assignment: CDR1 MDHEN and CDR2 SYDVKM. This CDR3 is CASSLTGTGYNEQFF. CDR3 bases: TGTGCCAGCAGCCTAACCGGGACAGGGTACAATGAGCAGTTCTTC.

The chain carries TRBV7-8 and TRBJ2-7; 10 positions match TRBD2. Germline assignment: CDR1 SGHVS and CDR2 FQNEAQ. V shed 4 bases, J shed 6 bases, and the junction held 15 bases outside the gene matches. This CDR3 is 17 amino acids long. This CDR3 reads CASSSRTSGPDTVEQYF. CDR3 in DNA: TGTGCCAGCAGCTCCAGGACTAGCGGACCAGACACGGTCGAGCAGTACTTC. Full variable domain (outside the CDR3, taken from reference TRBV7-8 and TRBJ2-7): GAGVSQSPRYKVAKRGQDVALRCDPISGHVSLFWYQQALGQGPEFLTYFQNEAQLDKSGLPSDRFFAERPEGSVSTLKIQRTQQEDSAVYLCASSSRTSGPDTVEQYFGPGTRLTVT.

The rearrangement joins TRBV7-9 to TRBJ2-3; 7 bases align to TRBD1. Germline-derived CDR1 and CDR2 are SEHNR and FQNEAQ (reference sequence). V was clipped by 5 bases and J by 2 bases; unmatched bases: 7. The CDR3 is made up of 15 amino acids. The CDR3 DNA follows: TGTGCCAGCAGCCAGGGGACAGTACCCACAGATACGCAGTATTTT. Its translation is CASSQGTVPTDTQYF.

The chain employs TRBV19 and TRBJ2-7, with D perhaps TRBD1 (5 bases). Trimming cost V 1 base and J 0 bases, with 10 bases left between them. The CDR3 extends over 15 amino acids. Germline V CDR1 and CDR2: LNHDA, SQIVND (reference sequence). CDR3 nucleotide sequence: TGTGCCAGTAGTATAGCCGACAGCATCTCCTACGAGCAGTACTTC. It yields the protein CASSIADSISYEQYF. Using reference TRBV19 and TRBJ2-7 for the parts outside the CDR3, the full variable domain is DGGITQSPKYLFRKEGQNVTLSCEQNLNHDAMYWYRQDPGQGLRLIYYSQIVNDFQKGDIAEGYSVSREKKESFPLTVTSAQKNPTAFYLCASSIADSISYEQYFGPGTRLTVT.

The chain employs TRBV6-1 and TRBJ1-5; a weak D match, TRBD1 (5 bases). Germline-derived CDR1 and CDR2 are MNHNS and SASEGT. The V end was cut by 6 bases, the J end by 5 bases, with 17 bases between. The length of the CDR3 is 15 residues. The CDR3 here is CASRKKQESYQPQHF. Here the CDR3 DNA reads TGTGCCAGCAGGAAAAAACAGGAGTCTTATCAGCCCCAGCATTTT.

This chain uses TRBV4-2 with TRBJ1-1; maybe TRBD1 (6 bases). There are 15 residues in the CDR3. The germline V gene has CDR1 LGHNA and CDR2 YNFKEQ. Trimming left V 2 bases short and J 6 bases short, with 16 bases between. The CDR3 region has the DNA TGTGCCAGCAGCCAACGGACAAGGCAGGGGTCTGAAGCTTTCTTT. Residues: CASSQRTRQGSEAFF.

The rearrangement uses TRBV5-1 and TRBJ2-7; maybe TRBD1 (7 bases). The germline gives CDR1 SGHRS, CDR2 YFSETQ. Trimming pared 0 bases from V and 0 bases from J, leaving 10 bases between. CDR3 length: 15 amino acids. CDR3 sequence: CASSLGQGGSYEQYF. DNA of the CDR3: TGCGCCAGCAGCTTGGGGCAGGGGGGCTCCTACGAGCAGTACTTC. Using reference TRBV5-1 and TRBJ2-7 for the parts outside the CDR3, the full variable domain is KAGVTQTPRYLIKTRGQQVTLSCSPISGHRSVSWYQQTPGQGLQFLFEYFSETQRNKGNFPGRFSGRQFSNSRSEMNVSTLELGDSALYLCASSLGQGGSYEQYFGPGTRLTVT.

The chain employs TRBV5-1 and TRBJ2-1, with TRBD2 identical over 7 bases. Trimming took 0 bases from V and 1 from J; bases not matched to a gene: 4. The CDR3 sequence is 16 residues long. From germline, CDR1 is SGHRS and CDR2 YFSETQ. The DNA for the CDR3 is TGCGCCAGCAGCTTGGTGGCGGGAGAGTCCTACAATGAGCAGTTCTTC. It yields the protein CASSLVAGESYNEQFF. The variable domain in full, completed from reference TRBV5-1 and TRBJ2-1, reads KAGVTQTPRYLIKTRGQQVTLSCSPISGHRSVSWYQQTPGQGLQFLFEYFSETQRNKGNFPGRFSGRQFSNSRSEMNVSTLELGDSALYLCASSLVAGESYNEQFFGPGTRLTVL.

This chain links TRBV27 with TRBJ1-2; D is uncertain. Between the trimmed V and J ends, which lost 2 bases and 8 bases, there was a span of 12 bases. The CDR3 covers 13 residues. CDR1 and CDR2 (germline): MNHEY, SMNVEV (reference sequence). The CDR3 bases are TGTGCCAGCAGTTTACGCCCAACCGGGGGCTACACCTTC. Amino acids: CASSLRPTGGYTF.

The chain couples TRBV25-1 to TRBJ2-1; 8 nucleotides line up with TRBD2. From germline, CDR1 is MGHDK and CDR2 SYGVNS. The CDR3 covers 16 residues. V lost 3 bases, J lost 9 bases, and 13 bases stayed unmatched. CDR3 DNA sequence: TGTGCCAGCAGTGATCCGGGACTAGTTACACGAGGTGAGCAGTTCTTC. It is translated as CASSDPGLVTRGEQFF.

The chain combines TRBV2 with TRBJ2-1; 11 bases match TRBD2. V lost 5 bases and J lost 7; bases outside the gene matches: 13. This CDR3 comprises 17 residues. The germline CDR1 and CDR2 sequences are SNHLY and FYNNEI. CDR3 protein: CASSPFLLAGAFNEQFF. In DNA form, the CDR3 reads TGTGCCAGCAGTCCCTTTTTACTAGCGGGAGCATTTAATGAGCAGTTCTTC.

This clone was detected only once. The V and J genes are TRBV7-9 and TRBJ2-1; 7 bases are shared with TRBD2. CDR3 length equals 14 residues. Germline V gene data show CDR1 as SEHNR and CDR2 as FQNEAQ (reference sequence). The ends lost 0 bases at V and 4 bases at J; junction bases unmatched: 0. The CDR3 coding sequence is TGTGCCAGCAGCTTAGCTAGCGGGTACAATGAGCAGTTCTTC. It yields the protein CASSLASGYNEQFF.

This chain uses TRBV9 with TRBJ2-7; D remains unclear. Deletions cut 3 bases from V and 5 bases from J, with 15 bases between. The CDR3 has 14 residues. Germline assignment: CDR1 SGDLS and CDR2 YYNGEE. CDR3 region: CASSETFERHEQYF. The CDR3 DNA is TGTGCCAGCAGCGAAACCTTTGAGCGCCACGAGCAGTACTTC.

The chain couples TRBV6-5 to TRBJ1-1, with D possibly TRBD1 on 5 matching bases. Trimming took off 2 bases at V and 8 bases at J, with 12 bases between the two ends. Germline CDR1 MNHEY, CDR2 SVGAGI. The CDR3 loop spans 13 amino acids. CDR3 bases: TGTGCCAGCAGTTACACACGGACATCCGAAGCTTTCTTT. It is translated as CASSYTRTSEAFF.

This chain links TRBV28 with TRBJ2-2, with TRBD1 as a possible D gene (6 bases). Germline CDR1 and CDR2: MDHEN and SYDVKM. The CDR3 consists of 12 residues. The ends were cut back, 2 bases at V and 9 bases at J, with 7 bases in the middle. CDR3 loop: CASSLGGRELFF. Written as DNA, the CDR3 is TGTGCCAGCAGTTTAGGGGGCCGGGAGCTGTTTTTT.

The chain is built from TRBV6-1 and TRBJ2-2; TRBD2 might be the D (5 bases). The CDR3 length is 14 residues. V was shortened by 6 bases and J by 3 bases, with 11 bases between the two germline ends. Germline V gene sequence: CDR1 MNHNS, CDR2 SASEGT. The CDR3 DNA reads TGTGCCAGCAGCCCAGGACTGTACACCGGGGAGCTGTTTTTT. Translating it yields CASSPGLYTGELFF.

On this clone: At one boundary the junction diverges from the germline segment, which might be a read error. The rearrangement joins TRBV7-7 to TRBJ2-7; D might be TRBD1 or TRBD2, each matching 5 bases. CDR3 size: 15 residues. Germline assignment: CDR1 SSHAT and CDR2 FNYEAQ (reference sequence). CDR3 DNA sequence: TGTGCTAGCAGCTTAGGGGCGGAACCCGGGGAGGAGCAGTACTTC. It encodes CASSLGAEPGEEQYF.

This rearrangement joins TRBV7-6 to TRBJ1-5; D uncertain. V was trimmed by 2 bases and J by 4 bases, leaving 6 bases between them. Looked up from germline, CDR1 is SGHVS and CDR2 is FNYEAQ. The CDR3 loop spans 13 amino acids. The CDR3 DNA follows: TGTGCCAGCAGCTTATCAATTAATCAGCCCCAGCATTTT. This gives the protein CASSLSINQPQHF.

V is TRBV7-8 and J is TRBJ1-2; 12 nucleotides match TRBD1. Germline CDR1 reads SGHVS; CDR2 reads FQNEAQ. This CDR3 comprises 15 residues. V lost 6 bases to trimming and J lost 5 bases; unmatched junction nucleotides: 7. The chain's CDR3 is CASSGRDRGLYGYTF. DNA for the CDR3: TGTGCCAGCAGTGGCCGGGACAGGGGGCTTTATGGCTACACCTTC. The full variable domain, completed using reference TRBV7-8 and TRBJ1-2, is GAGVSQSPRYKVAKRGQDVALRCDPISGHVSLFWYQQALGQGPEFLTYFQNEAQLDKSGLPSDRFFAERPEGSVSTLKIQRTQQEDSAVYLCASSGRDRGLYGYTFGSGTRLTVV.

This sequence joins TRBV30 and TRBJ2-7; TRBD2 is a possible D gene (5 bases). Trimming took 4 bases from V and 3 from J, leaving 13 bases between them. The CDR3 is 13 residues long. The germline CDR1 and CDR2 sequences are GTSNPN and SVGIG (reference sequence). DNA of the CDR3: TGTGCCTGGAATCAGCGGCAAGACTACGAGCAGTACTTC. Encoded protein: CAWNQRQDYEQYF.

This chain connects TRBV2 to TRBJ2-7, with D possibly matching TRBD1 (5 bases). Germline loops: CDR1 SNHLY, CDR2 FYNNEI. V gave up 2 bases and J gave up 0 bases, with 14 bases separating them. The CDR3 has 16 residues. The CDR3 DNA follows: TGTGCCAGCAGTGAATTGGGCGGCAGGGCCTCCTACGAGCAGTACTTC. This translates into CASSELGGRASYEQYF.

The chain uses TRBV28 and TRBJ1-4, with D perhaps TRBD1 (5 bases). This CDR3 is built from 17 residues. Deletions cut 2 bases from V and 2 bases from J, with 15 bases between. In germline, CDR1 is MDHEN, CDR2 SYDVKM. The CDR3 loop reads CASSLDLTGETNEKLFF. In DNA, the CDR3 is TGTGCCAGCAGTTTAGACCTAACAGGAGAGACTAATGAAAAACTGTTTTTT.